A selection of T cell receptor beta chains follows, all from one sample in a study of response to subunit inactivated influenza vaccine. TCRdb processed the RT-PCR reads anew with MiXCR; each CDR3 protein has one entry. The table shows some 500,000 distinct CDR3 sequences, with roughly 13% occurring only once. Sequenced here: PBMCs from blood, sampled 40 to 50 days after vaccination. Every receptor here comes from a middle-aged man who received an inactivated influenza vaccine. Both conserved end residues are part of each CDR3. A D gene is named only where the DNA matches it firmly. Only some rows state a clone size, as once, few, many or a class for expanded clones.

j_call: TRBJ2-2; v_call: TRBV7-8; clone_size: NA; d_call: TRBD2; cdr3_nt: TGTGCCAGCAGCTTAGCGCTTTCTAGCGGGAACACCGAGGAGCTGTTTTTT; cdr3_aa: CASSLALSSGNTEELFF
j_call: TRBJ1-2; v_call: TRBV6-2/TRBV6-3; clone_size: few; d_call: NA; cdr3_nt: TGTGCCAGCAGTTATGACAGGTTGGACTATGGCTACACCTTC; cdr3_aa: CASSYDRLDYGYTF
j_call: TRBJ2-5; v_call: TRBV7-2; clone_size: few; d_call: NA; cdr3_nt: TGTGCCAGCAGCTTACCGGGGGACCAAGAGACCCAGTACTTC; cdr3_aa: CASSLPGDQETQYF
j_call: TRBJ2-3; v_call: TRBV20-1; clone_size: NA; d_call: NA; cdr3_nt: TGCAGTGCTAGAGATCCCCGGCCCAGCGCCGCTGGTACGCAGTATTTT; cdr3_aa: CSARDPRPSAAGTQYF
j_call: TRBJ2-2; v_call: TRBV12-3/TRBV12-4; clone_size: NA; d_call: NA; cdr3_nt: TGTGCCAGCAGTTTGGGGAGGTTACAGAACACCGGGGAGCTGTTTTTT; cdr3_aa: CASSLGRLQNTGELFF
j_call: TRBJ2-7; v_call: TRBV6-2/TRBV6-3; clone_size: NA; d_call: NA; cdr3_nt: TGTGCCAGCACCCCTCAGAGGGGCGAGCAGTACTTC; cdr3_aa: CASTPQRGEQYF
j_call: TRBJ1-5; v_call: TRBV6-1; clone_size: many; d_call: NA; cdr3_nt: TGTGCCAGCAGCCCCAAGGGCGGCTCCACTAGCAATCAGCCCCAGCATTTT; cdr3_aa: CASSPKGGSTSNQPQHF
j_call: TRBJ2-5; v_call: TRBV12-3/TRBV12-4; clone_size: NA; d_call: NA; cdr3_nt: TGTGCCAGCGGTCACAGGGAAGGGGAGACCCAGTACTTC; cdr3_aa: CASGHREGETQYF
j_call: TRBJ2-1; v_call: TRBV7-2; clone_size: few; d_call: TRBD2; cdr3_nt: TGTGCCAGCAGCCCGACTAGCGGGACCAACAATGAGCAGTTCTTC; cdr3_aa: CASSPTSGTNNEQFF
j_call: TRBJ2-1; v_call: TRBV6-2/TRBV6-3; clone_size: few; d_call: NA; cdr3_nt: TGTGCCAGCAGAGGCCCCGGGGCCTACAATGAGCAGTTCTTC; cdr3_aa: CASRGPGAYNEQFF
j_call: TRBJ2-7; v_call: TRBV20-1; clone_size: few; d_call: NA; cdr3_nt: TGCAGTGCTAGAAGTCAGGCCTACGAGCAGTACTTC; cdr3_aa: CSARSQAYEQYF
j_call: TRBJ2-3; v_call: TRBV10-3; clone_size: few; d_call: NA; cdr3_nt: TGTGCCATCAGTGGGGCGAAGACAGATACGCAGTATTTT; cdr3_aa: CAISGAKTDTQYF
j_call: TRBJ1-6; v_call: TRBV15; clone_size: many; d_call: NA; cdr3_nt: TGTGCCACCAGCAGAGATATGATTTCACCCCTCCACTTT; cdr3_aa: CATSRDMISPLHF
j_call: TRBJ1-1; v_call: TRBV5-1; clone_size: many; d_call: NA; cdr3_nt: TGCGCCAGCAGGAGGACGGGGATGAACACTGAAGCTTTCTTT; cdr3_aa: CASRRTGMNTEAFF
j_call: TRBJ2-7; v_call: TRBV12-3/TRBV12-4; clone_size: NA; d_call: NA; cdr3_nt: TGTGCCAGCAGTTTCGTACCACCATGGGACAAGCCCTACGAGCAGTACTTC; cdr3_aa: CASSFVPPWDKPYEQYF
j_call: TRBJ2-7; v_call: TRBV12-3/TRBV12-4; clone_size: few; d_call: NA; cdr3_nt: TGTGCCAGCAGTCCGCTCAGGGCCGAGCAGTACTTC; cdr3_aa: CASSPLRAEQYF
j_call: TRBJ2-1; v_call: TRBV9; clone_size: few; d_call: TRBD2; cdr3_nt: TGTGCCAGCAGCGGAGGGAGACTACTAGCGGGAGACTACAATGAGCAGTTCTTC; cdr3_aa: CASSGGRLLAGDYNEQFF
j_call: TRBJ2-2; v_call: TRBV4-2; clone_size: few; d_call: NA; cdr3_nt: TGTGCCAGCAGCCAAGACCGCCCCGGACAGTCCGGGGAGCTGTTTTTT; cdr3_aa: CASSQDRPGQSGELFF
j_call: TRBJ2-6; v_call: TRBV6-5; clone_size: NA; d_call: TRBD1; cdr3_nt: TGTGCCAGCAGTTACTCGAGGCAGGGGGCGCAAGGGGCCAACGTCCTGACTTTC; cdr3_aa: CASSYSRQGAQGANVLTF
j_call: TRBJ2-1; v_call: TRBV29-1; clone_size: many; d_call: TRBD2; cdr3_nt: TGCAGCGTTCGGGTAAATAGCGGGAGTAGGAATGAGCAGTTCTTC; cdr3_aa: CSVRVNSGSRNEQFF
j_call: TRBJ1-5; v_call: TRBV5-6; clone_size: few; d_call: TRBD1; cdr3_nt: TGTGCCAGCAGCCCGAGACAGGGTCAGCCCCAGCATTTT; cdr3_aa: CASSPRQGQPQHF
j_call: TRBJ2-1; v_call: TRBV7-8; clone_size: few; d_call: NA; cdr3_nt: TGTGCCAGCAGCTCCTCAATGAGCTCCTACAATGAGCAGTTCTTC; cdr3_aa: CASSSSMSSYNEQFF
j_call: TRBJ2-1; v_call: TRBV6-2/TRBV6-3; clone_size: few; d_call: NA; cdr3_nt: TGTGCCAGCAGTTACAACCGGTATGAGCAGTTCTTC; cdr3_aa: CASSYNRYEQFF
j_call: TRBJ2-7; v_call: TRBV10-1; clone_size: few; d_call: NA; cdr3_nt: TGCGCCAGCAGTGAGTCGGGGATCCTCTACGAGCAGTACTTC; cdr3_aa: CASSESGILYEQYF
j_call: TRBJ2-2; v_call: TRBV5-1; clone_size: many; d_call: NA; cdr3_nt: TGTGCCAGCAGCTTAGGAGGAACCGGGGAGCTGTTTTTT; cdr3_aa: CASSLGGTGELFF
j_call: TRBJ2-1; v_call: TRBV11-2; clone_size: many; d_call: NA; cdr3_nt: TGTGCCAGCAGCCCCTCCCGGGGATCGCTCAATGAGCAGTTCTTC; cdr3_aa: CASSPSRGSLNEQFF
j_call: TRBJ2-5; v_call: TRBV4-3; clone_size: NA; d_call: NA; cdr3_nt: TGCGCCAGCAGCCAAACCGTGAAGGAGACCCAGTACTTC; cdr3_aa: CASSQTVKETQYF
j_call: TRBJ2-3; v_call: TRBV11-2; clone_size: NA; d_call: NA; cdr3_nt: TGTGCCAGCAGCCTTATGACAGGACCGACAGATACGCAGTATTTT; cdr3_aa: CASSLMTGPTDTQYF
j_call: TRBJ1-2; v_call: TRBV7-2; clone_size: many; d_call: NA; cdr3_nt: TGTGCCAGCAGCCTCCAACGGGTGGTATCTAACTATGGCTACACCTTC; cdr3_aa: CASSLQRVVSNYGYTF
j_call: TRBJ2-1; v_call: TRBV7-2; clone_size: many; d_call: TRBD1; cdr3_nt: TGTGCCAGCAGCGAAGTCCCCGAACCGGGACAGGAGTCCTTC; cdr3_aa: CASSEVPEPGQESF
j_call: TRBJ2-1; v_call: TRBV11-2; clone_size: NA; d_call: TRBD2; cdr3_nt: TGTGCCAGCAGCTTAGATGCTGTATTCCGGCTAGCGGGGGGGCTGGATGAGCAGTTCTTC; cdr3_aa: CASSLDAVFRLAGGLDEQFF
j_call: TRBJ1-1; v_call: TRBV27; clone_size: few; d_call: NA; cdr3_nt: TGTGCCAGCAGTCCGACTGAGGGGGGGAGGGCTTTCTTT; cdr3_aa: CASSPTEGGRAFF
j_call: TRBJ1-5; v_call: TRBV6-5; clone_size: NA; d_call: NA; cdr3_nt: TGTGCCAGCAGTTACGGCGACGGGGATCAGCCCCAGCATTTT; cdr3_aa: CASSYGDGDQPQHF
j_call: TRBJ1-2; v_call: TRBV20-1; clone_size: few; d_call: NA; cdr3_nt: TGCAGTGCTAGAAGCACCACCGGGAACTATGGCTACACCTTC; cdr3_aa: CSARSTTGNYGYTF
j_call: TRBJ2-1; v_call: TRBV5-1; clone_size: NA; d_call: TRBD2; cdr3_nt: TGCGCCAGCAGCTTGATGGGCGGGGGGGCCTATGAGCAGTTCTTC; cdr3_aa: CASSLMGGGAYEQFF
j_call: TRBJ2-7; v_call: TRBV4-3; clone_size: few; d_call: NA; cdr3_nt: TGCGCCAGCAGCCAAGATCTATCAGGGGAGGTCTACGAGCAGTACTTC; cdr3_aa: CASSQDLSGEVYEQYF
j_call: TRBJ2-7; v_call: TRBV10-1; clone_size: NA; d_call: NA; cdr3_nt: TGCGCCAGCAGTGATCCACTGGCGCAGCGGATGCAGCCGCAGTACTTC; cdr3_aa: CASSDPLAQRMQPQYF
j_call: TRBJ1-1; v_call: TRBV5-6; clone_size: few; d_call: NA; cdr3_nt: TGTGCCAGCAGCTTGTACTTTAGGACAAAACCAAACACTGAAGCTTTCTTT; cdr3_aa: CASSLYFRTKPNTEAFF
j_call: TRBJ2-3; v_call: TRBV7-6; clone_size: many; d_call: TRBD2; cdr3_nt: TGTGCCAGCAGCTTCCCAGCGGGGACTAGCACAGATACGCAGTATTTT; cdr3_aa: CASSFPAGTSTDTQYF
j_call: TRBJ2-7; v_call: TRBV4-1; clone_size: few; d_call: NA; cdr3_nt: TGCGCCAGCGCTTCACAGGAAACCTACGAGCAGTACTTC; cdr3_aa: CASASQETYEQYF
j_call: TRBJ2-1; v_call: TRBV29-1; clone_size: NA; d_call: NA; cdr3_nt: TGCAGCGTTGAACAGGGGATTGGCAATGAGCAGTTCTTC; cdr3_aa: CSVEQGIGNEQFF
j_call: TRBJ2-1; v_call: TRBV10-3; clone_size: few; d_call: TRBD1; cdr3_nt: TGTGCCATCAGGGGGACAGGGGTGTACAATGAGCAGTTCTTC; cdr3_aa: CAIRGTGVYNEQFF